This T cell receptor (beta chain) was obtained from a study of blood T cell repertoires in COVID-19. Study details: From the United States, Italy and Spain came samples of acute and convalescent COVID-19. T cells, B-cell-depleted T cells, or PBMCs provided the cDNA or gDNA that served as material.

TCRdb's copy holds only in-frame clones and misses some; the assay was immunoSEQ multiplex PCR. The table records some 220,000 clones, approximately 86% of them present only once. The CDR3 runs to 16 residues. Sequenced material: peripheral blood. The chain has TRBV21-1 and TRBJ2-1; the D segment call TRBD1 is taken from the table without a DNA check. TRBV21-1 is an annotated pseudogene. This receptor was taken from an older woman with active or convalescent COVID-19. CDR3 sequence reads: CASSKDPGCSYNEQFF. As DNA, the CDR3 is TGTGCCAGCAGCAAAGATCCAGGCTGCTCCTACAATGAGCAGTTCTTC.